This T cell receptor (beta chain) was retrieved from a study of shared clonotypes between healthy human individuals. TCRdb keeps only in-frame clones here, not all; method: immunoSEQ multiplex PCR. The top ten clones hold around 14% of a sample with 400,000 to 600,000 clones, roughly 80% of them seen once. This clone was recorded a few times. Material for sequencing was PBMCs. This TCR was sampled from a woman aged 35 to 49 in good health. Some clones in this sample may be carry-over from other donors' samples.

CDR3 loop: CASSVEGAGGYTF. DNA of the CDR3: TGTGCCAGCAGCGTAGAAGGGGCGGGTGGCTACACCTTC. The chain combines TRBV9 with TRBJ1-2; TRBD1 is a possible D gene (5 bases). There are 13 residues in the CDR3. Germline V gene data show CDR1 as SGDLS and CDR2 as YYNGEE. Trimming took 0 bases from V and 7 from J, leaving 10 bases between them.